The next 22 T cell receptor beta chains were all read from a single sample in a study of graft-versus-host responses after intestinal transplantation. The repertoire was sequenced with immunoSEQ multiplex PCR; TCRdb's copy has only in-frame clones and lacks some. The sample contains roughly 99,000 clones, around 86% of which appear only once. The sequencing here drew on PBMCs, taken 255 days after intestinal transplant. These receptors all stem from a human patient who received an intestinal transplant, so some T cells may come from the graft donor.

This CDR3 is CSIPTDHEQYF. DNA for the CDR3: TGCAGTATTCCTACCGACCACGAGCAGTACTTC. V gene TRBV20-1 combines with J gene TRBJ2-7, with no clear D. The length of the CDR3 is 11 residues. V was trimmed by 8 bases and J by 5 bases, leaving 13 bases between them. CDR1 is DFQATT, CDR2 SNEGSKA, per germline (reference sequence).

This clone was observed once. The J gene is TRBJ2-2, the V gene TRBV9; 9 bases are a match to TRBD1. The germline V gene has CDR1 SGDLS and CDR2 YYNGEE. CDR3 length: 16 residues. Trimming took 4 bases from V and 3 from J; bases not matched to a gene: 7. This chain's CDR3 is CASSLRDRAYTGELFF. As DNA, the CDR3 is TGTGCCAGCAGCTTACGGGACAGGGCCTACACCGGGGAGCTGTTTTTT.

V gene TRBV10-3 combines with J gene TRBJ1-1; 8 bases line up with TRBD1. Germline V gene sequence: CDR1 ENHRY, CDR2 SYGVKD. CDR3 length equals 17 residues. V was clipped by 7 bases and J by 4 bases; unmatched bases: 17. For the CDR3, the DNA is TGTGCCATCATGGGAGCAGACAGGGGAGTAACGAGCACTGAAGCTTTCTTT. It translates to CAIMGADRGVTSTEAFF.

The chain recombines TRBV4-3 with TRBJ2-5, with D unresolved. Trimming left V 0 bases short and J 6 bases short, with 11 bases between. This CDR3 is built from 14 residues. Germline V gene lookup returns CDR1 LGHNA and CDR2 YSLEER. For the CDR3, the DNA is TGCGCCAGCAGCCAAGAAGTGGGTTTTAAGACCCAGTACTTC. Translated: CASSQEVGFKTQYF.

The chain employs TRBV4-3 and TRBJ2-1; possible D gene TRBD1, 5 bases. The V gene's germline CDR1 is LGHNA and CDR2 YSLEER. V dropped 3 bases and J dropped 4 bases, with 13 bases sitting between them. This CDR3 has 15 amino acids. In nucleotides, the CDR3 is TGCGCCAGCAGCCAGGACACACATAAATACAATGAGCAGTTCTTC. Translating it yields CASSQDTHKYNEQFF.

The rearrangement uses TRBV29-1 and TRBJ2-1; tentative D call: TRBD2 (5 bases). The CDR3 sequence is 14 residues long. V lost 2 bases, J lost 10 bases, and 18 bases lay in between. Germline values: CDR1 SQVTM, CDR2 ANQGSEA. The CDR3 reads CSVEYAGRRGEQFF. The CDR3 DNA reads TGCAGCGTTGAATACGCTGGGCGGCGCGGGGAGCAGTTCTTC.

The chain uses TRBV7-2 and TRBJ1-3; 7 nucleotides align to TRBD1. The CDR3 is 17 amino acids. CDR1 and CDR2 (germline): SGHTA, FQGNSA. Trimming cost V 1 base and J 0 bases; bases outside gene matches: 6. The CDR3 sequence is CASSLVSSGGSGNTIYF. As DNA, the CDR3 is TGTGCCAGCAGCTTAGTTTCGTCAGGGGGCTCTGGAAACACCATATATTTT.

V gene TRBV19 combines with J gene TRBJ1-1; possible D gene TRBD1, 5 bases. The CDR3 is made up of 14 amino acids. Trimming took off 5 bases at V and 1 base at J, with 11 bases between the two ends. Germline V gene lookup returns CDR1 LNHDA and CDR2 SQIVND (reference sequence). CDR3 DNA: TGTGCCAGTAGTTCGGGGCTGCAGAACACTGAAGCTTTCTTT. It specifies CASSSGLQNTEAFF.

The sample holds a few counts of this clone. The chain uses TRBV21-1 and TRBJ1-2; TRBD1 reflects the table's D call only, with no check against the DNA. TRBV21-1 is termed a pseudogene. CDR3 length equals 16 residues. The CDR3 bases are TGTGCCAGCAGCAAATTTACAGGGAAGGTTGCCTATGGCTACACCTTC. It yields the protein CASSKFTGKVAYGYTF.

This sequence joins TRBV11-2 and TRBJ2-4; 7 positions match TRBD1. This CDR3 region has 18 residues. Germline CDR1 reads SGHAT; CDR2 reads FQNNGV. With V trimmed by 1 base and J by 0 bases, 9 bases remained unmatched. In DNA form, the CDR3 reads TGTGCCAGCAGCTTAGTCCCGAGGGACAGACGAGCCAAAAACATTCAGTACTTC. Translation gives CASSLVPRDRRAKNIQYF.

The rearrangement uses TRBV27 and TRBJ1-1; D remains ambiguous. V lost 2 bases to trimming and J lost 1 base, with 8 bases between them. The CDR3 contains 14 residues. Germline assignment: CDR1 MNHEY and CDR2 SMNVEV (reference sequence). The CDR3 reads CASSLGFPNTEAFF. In DNA, the CDR3 is TGTGCCAGCAGTTTAGGGTTCCCGAACACTGAAGCTTTCTTT.

The chain combines TRBV4-1 with TRBJ2-1; perhaps TRBD1 as D (6 bases). V lost 2 bases and J 5 bases, leaving 13 bases between the germline ends. The CDR3 runs to 15 residues. Germline assignment: CDR1 MGHRA and CDR2 YSYEKL. The chain's CDR3 is CASSQQGTLNNEQFF. The CDR3, as DNA: TGCGCCAGCAGCCAACAGGGGACCTTAAACAATGAGCAGTTCTTC.

The gene calls are TRBV5-4 and TRBJ1-4, with TRBD1 matching over 7 bases. CDR3 length equals 14 residues. Germline V gene lookup returns CDR1 SGHNT and CDR2 YYREEE (reference sequence). The V gene end was trimmed by 3 bases and the J gene end by 8 bases; junction bases not matched to a gene: 7. The CDR3 DNA is TGTGCCAGCAGCTCCGACAGGGCGAGGGAAAAACTGTTTTTT. This translates into CASSSDRAREKLFF.

The chain combines TRBV6-5 with TRBJ1-6; D perhaps matches TRBD1 (5 bases). Germline V lookup: CDR1 MNHEY, CDR2 SVGAGI. Trimming left V 4 bases short and J 4 bases short, with 8 bases between. This CDR3 comprises 14 residues. CDR3 sequence reads: CASSWTKYNSPLHF. The DNA of the CDR3 is TGTGCCAGCAGTTGGACAAAATATAATTCACCCCTCCACTTT.

The genes are TRBV29-1 and TRBJ2-7; possible D gene TRBD2, 5 bases. Deletions cut 2 bases from V and 6 bases from J, with 14 bases between. The CDR3 spans 13 residues. CDR1 is SQVTM and CDR2 is ANQGSEA in the germline V gene. The CDR3 loop is CSVEYSGWGEQYF. The CDR3 nucleotides read TGCAGCGTTGAATATTCGGGGTGGGGCGAGCAGTACTTC.

The CDR3: CASSQDDRGGQPQHF. Written as DNA, the CDR3 is TGCGCCAGCAGCCAAGATGACAGGGGCGGTCAGCCCCAGCATTTT. The gene calls are TRBV4-1 and TRBJ1-5; 8 bases map to TRBD1. Germline loops: CDR1 MGHRA, CDR2 YSYEKL. The CDR3 has 15 residues. Trimming at V came to 0 bases and at J to 6 bases, leaving 4 bases not matched to a gene.

This chain uses TRBV6-5 with TRBJ1-1, with a possible D match to TRBD1 (5 bases). With 6 bases removed from V and 4 bases from J, the gap between germline ends came to 15 bases. Germline CDR1 and CDR2: MNHEY and SVGAGI. This CDR3 is built from 14 residues. The CDR3 region has the DNA TGTGCCAGCAGGTCAACGGGGCGGGGCACTGAAGCTTTCTTT. Protein sequence: CASRSTGRGTEAFF.

The chain employs TRBV27 and TRBJ2-7; 7 bases line up with TRBD1. The CDR3 runs to 15 residues. V lost 3 bases and J lost 2; bases outside the gene matches: 7. Germline V gene sequence: CDR1 MNHEY, CDR2 SMNVEV (reference sequence). CDR3 coding DNA: TGTGCCAGCAGTTTTCCCGACAGGGCGGCCTACGAGCAGTACGTC. It codes for CASSFPDRAAYEQYV.

This clone has only a few counts. The V and J genes are TRBV19 and TRBJ1-4, with 11 positions matching TRBD1. This CDR3 is 16 amino acids long. Trimming removed 7 bases from V and 11 bases from J; junction bases left unmatched: 15. Germline assignment: CDR1 LNHDA and CDR2 SQIVND (reference sequence). As DNA, the CDR3 is TGTGCCAGTACGCATCCCTCCGGGACAGGGGGACGGAAACTGTTTTTT. It codes for CASTHPSGTGGRKLFF.

This chain joins TRBV6-5 and TRBJ2-7; D is unresolved. The germline V and J ends were trimmed by 6 bases and 3 bases, with 6 bases remaining between them. The CDR3 covers 11 residues. Looked up from germline, CDR1 is MNHEY and CDR2 is SVGAGI. In DNA, the CDR3 is TGTGCCAGCAGGTCCGGCTACGAGCAGTACTTC. Its translation: CASRSGYEQYF.

V and J are TRBV6-5 and TRBJ2-1; 10 bases are shared with TRBD2. Germline V gives CDR1 MNHEY, CDR2 SVGAGI. This CDR3 region has 15 residues. After removal of 5 bases from V and 12 bases from J, the junction contained 13 bases not matched to a gene. DNA of the CDR3: TGTGCCAGCAGTGCCCGACTAGCGGGCCAAGGTGCGCAGTTCTTC. As protein: CASSARLAGQGAQFF.

This clone is medium-sized within its sample. The sample carries other DNA sequences with the same CDR3. The V call is TRBV6-4, the J call TRBJ2-3; 11 bases agree with TRBD2. In germline, CDR1 is MRHNA, CDR2 SNTAGT. Germline trimming cut 3 bases from V and 2 bases from J; bases unmatched to any gene: 1. CDR3 length: 15 amino acids. The CDR3 is CASSDSGGATDTQYF. CDR3 nucleotide sequence: TGTGCCAGCAGTGATAGCGGGGGGGCCACAGATACGCAGTATTTT.